The text below deals with one TCR beta chain. Antigen specificity is unknown. For the second PCR, which ran for about 6 to 11 cycles, a sample-barcoded 5' primer and a J-beta primer mix were used. Each cDNA molecule received a tag from a template-switch adaptor that had 12 random nucleotides. TCRdb re-called the 5' RACE reads through MiXCR, storing one row per CDR3 protein. The sample records over a million distinct CDR3 sequences, 42% being singletons. This entry belongs to a study of blood T cells in healthy people across ages. Study background: Every two T cells gave about one barcoded beta molecule via template switching.

Points from the study as a whole: Getting older went along with TCR beta diversity per million T cells dropping roughly linearly. Diversity was estimated from one million T cells, and these estimates were considered underestimates.

The TCR comes from a woman between 18 and 30 years old in good health. Sequenced: blood.

The CDR3: CASSSETGDPNEKLFF. In DNA form, the CDR3 reads TGCGCCAGCAGCTCGGAGACAGGGGACCCTAATGAAAAACTGTTTTTT. The rearrangement joins TRBV5-1 to TRBJ1-4, with 8 bases fitting TRBD1. This CDR3 spans 16 amino acids. The germline V gene has CDR1 SGHRS and CDR2 YFSETQ. J gave up 3 bases and V 3 bases, and 7 bases lay outside the gene matches.